A selection of T cell receptor beta chains follows, all from one sample in a study of graft-versus-host responses after intestinal transplantation. Antigens of these TCRs are unknown. TCRdb's copy holds only in-frame clones and misses some; the assay was immunoSEQ multiplex PCR. The sample lists fewer than 95,000 clones, 85% to 95% occurring once. The sample in question was unstimulated CD8+ T cells sorted from spleen or lymph node cells, obtained before intestinal transplant. The receptors come from a human donor who received an intestinal transplant. Both conserved end residues are trimmed from each CDR3. D genes are given only for firm matches. Size is stated for part of the rows, as once, few or many counts, or as a class when the clone is expanded.

TRBJ1-2	-	TRBD1	TRBV28	ASSFAGTDVGYT
TRBJ2-1	-	TRBD2	TRBV6-5	ASSYGGTSSNEQF
TRBJ2-3	-	TRBD2	TRBV4-3	ASSTGTSGLDTQY
TRBJ2-3	-	TRBD1	TRBV19	ASHSGTGTDTQY
TRBJ1-4	-	TRBD1	TRBV6-1	ASSGRGQVLNEKLF
TRBJ2-3	-	-	TRBV7-9	ASSLERVGDTQY
TRBJ2-6	-	TRBD1	TRBV29-1	SAVGGTGSTGANVLT
TRBJ2-7	once	-	TRBV2	ASRGVGEQY
TRBJ2-3	-	TRBD2	TRBV10-3	AISEKRGGTDTQY
TRBJ1-2	-	TRBD1	TRBV7-6	ASSSGQGMNGYT
TRBJ1-3	-	TRBD1	TRBV10-3	AIPGTGGNTIY
TRBJ2-2	-	TRBD2	TRBV7-2	ASSLLGGGVTGELF
TRBJ1-2	-	-	TRBV9	ASSARGTEANYGYT
TRBJ2-7	-	-	TRBV7-9	ASSQEREQY
TRBJ2-1	-	TRBD2	TRBV18	ASSPSSGTSGGKVYNEQF
TRBJ2-2	once	-	TRBV29-1	SVRGNTGELF
TRBJ2-5	-	-	TRBV7-9	ASSLAGGPETQY
TRBJ2-1	-	TRBD1	TRBV7-9	ASSLRTGPDEQF
TRBJ2-5	-	-	TRBV27	ASSPYTQETQY
TRBJ1-1	-	-	TRBV25-1	ATSGDGTEAF
TRBJ2-7	-	TRBD2	TRBV9	ASSQDERGATYEQY
TRBJ1-4	-	-	TRBV4-3	ASSQDDTEGHEKLF
TRBJ1-6	-	-	TRBV2	ASSQTLNPGNSPLH
TRBJ1-1	-	-	TRBV7-2	ASSLGIRNTEAF
TRBJ2-7	-	TRBD1	TRBV7-9	ASSIQGDHYEQY
TRBJ2-1	once	TRBD2	TRBV15	ATSREGSGGVEQF
TRBJ2-4	-	-	TRBV7-9	ASSLGQAFQY
-	-	TRBD1	TRBV4-3	ASSHGTDSYEQY